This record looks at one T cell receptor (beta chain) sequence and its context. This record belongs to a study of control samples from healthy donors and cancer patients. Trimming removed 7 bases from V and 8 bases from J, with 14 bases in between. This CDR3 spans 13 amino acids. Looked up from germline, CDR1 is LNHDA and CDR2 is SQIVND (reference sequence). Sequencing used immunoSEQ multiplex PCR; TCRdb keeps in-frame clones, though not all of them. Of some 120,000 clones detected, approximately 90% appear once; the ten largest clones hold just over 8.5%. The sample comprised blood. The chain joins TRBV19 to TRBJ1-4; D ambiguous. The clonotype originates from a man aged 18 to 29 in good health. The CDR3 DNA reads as TGTGCCAGTAAGGGAGACACGTGGGAAAAACTGTTTTTT. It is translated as CASKGDTWEKLFF.